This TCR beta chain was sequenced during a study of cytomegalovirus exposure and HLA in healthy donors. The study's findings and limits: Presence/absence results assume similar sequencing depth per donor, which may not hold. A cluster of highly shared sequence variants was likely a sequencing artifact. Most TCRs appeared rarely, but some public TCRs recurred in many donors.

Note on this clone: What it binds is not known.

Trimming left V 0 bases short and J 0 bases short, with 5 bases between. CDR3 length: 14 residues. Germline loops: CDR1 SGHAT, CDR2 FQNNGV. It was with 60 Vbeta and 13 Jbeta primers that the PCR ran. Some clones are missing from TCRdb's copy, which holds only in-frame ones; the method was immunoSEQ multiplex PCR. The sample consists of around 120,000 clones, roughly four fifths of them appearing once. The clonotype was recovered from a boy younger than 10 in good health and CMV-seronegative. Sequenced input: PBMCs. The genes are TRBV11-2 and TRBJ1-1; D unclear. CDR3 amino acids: CASSLEQLNTEAFF. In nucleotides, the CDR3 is TGTGCCAGCAGCTTAGAACAATTGAACACTGAAGCTTTCTTT.